Following are 25 T cell receptor beta chains from one sample sequenced in a study of blood T cell repertoires in COVID-19. Using immunoSEQ multiplex PCR, the repertoire was profiled, and TCRdb retains in-frame clones only, with some absent. The sample has fewer than 150,000 clones, about nine tenths seen once. The sequenced material came from peripheral blood. These receptors were collected from a man between 65 and 85 years old who had recovered from COVID-19.

The rearrangement uses TRBV15 and TRBJ1-2, with 8 bases lining up with TRBD1. The V and J ends lost 0 bases and 6 bases, in that order; junction bases with no gene match: 9. In germline, CDR1 is LNHNV, CDR2 YYDKDF (reference sequence). This CDR3 contains 16 residues. CDR3 protein: CATSRDVGRGPHGYTF. The DNA for the CDR3 is TGTGCCACCAGCAGAGATGTAGGCAGGGGGCCTCATGGCTACACCTTC.

The chain recombines TRBV9 with TRBJ2-5; no reliable D call. The CDR3 runs to 14 residues. Germline values: CDR1 SGDLS, CDR2 YYNGEE. Trimming left V 3 bases short and J 1 base short, with 10 bases between. The CDR3 reads CASSETSAQETQYF. Written as DNA, the CDR3 is TGTGCCAGCAGCGAGACCAGCGCCCAAGAGACCCAGTACTTC.

The gene calls are TRBV18 and TRBJ2-2; D is possibly TRBD2 (6 bases). V lost 4 bases, J lost 3 bases, and 9 bases lay in between. This CDR3 is built from 14 residues. CDR1 KGHSH and CDR2 LQKENI come from the germline V gene. In nucleotides, the CDR3 is TGTGCCAGCTCACTGCGGGGTGACACCGGGGAGCTGTTTTTT. This codes for CASSLRGDTGELFF.

CDR3 sequence: CASRRTGTQGYTF. As DNA, the CDR3 is TGTGCCAGCAGACGCACAGGGACCCAAGGCTACACCTTC. The gene calls are TRBV5-8 and TRBJ1-2; perhaps TRBD1 as D (6 bases). The V end lost 5 bases, the J end lost 8 bases, and 16 bases lay between the germline ends. Germline values: CDR1 SGHTS, CDR2 YDEGEE. The CDR3 totals 13 residues.

This clone occurred once. The chain links TRBV7-2 to TRBJ1-2, with D uncertain. In germline, CDR1 is SGHTA, CDR2 FQGNSA. V was clipped by 3 bases and J by 7 bases, with 18 bases between them. This CDR3 has 15 amino acids. The CDR3 sequence: CASSFLGRAVSGYTF. The CDR3 nucleotides are TGTGCCAGCAGCTTTCTCGGGAGGGCAGTAAGTGGCTACACCTTC.

The DNA of the CDR3 is TGTGCCAGCAGTTTATCCTCCGGGACAGCGAAAGAGACCCAGTACTTC. Protein: CASSLSSGTAKETQYF. The chain carries TRBV27 and TRBJ2-5, with 7 bases aligning to TRBD1. The CDR3 spans 16 residues. The junction had 7 bases not matched to a gene; V was cut back by 0 bases and J by 3 bases. Germline V CDR1 and CDR2: MNHEY, SMNVEV (reference sequence).

V gene TRBV28 combines with J gene TRBJ2-3, with 9 bases identical to TRBD1. With V trimmed by 5 bases and J by 3 bases, 12 bases remained unmatched. The CDR3 covers 17 residues. Germline values: CDR1 MDHEN, CDR2 SYDVKM. CDR3 loop: CASSIIQGARGTDTQYF. The CDR3 DNA sequence: TGTGCCAGCAGTATAATACAGGGGGCAAGAGGGACAGATACGCAGTATTTT. Filled out from reference TRBV28 and TRBJ2-3, the complete variable domain reads DVKVTQSSRYLVKRTGEKVFLECVQDMDHENMFWYRQDPGLGLRLIYFSYDVKMKEKGDIPEGYSVSREKKERFSLILESASTNQTSMYLCASSIIQGARGTDTQYFGPGTRLTVL.

Ten or more counts support this clone. This chain joins TRBV27 and TRBJ2-7; 12 bases are a match to TRBD2. The CDR3 totals 14 residues. Trimming removed 2 bases from V and 6 bases from J; junction bases left unmatched: 2. The V gene's germline CDR1 is MNHEY and CDR2 SMNVEV (reference sequence). CDR3 bases: TGTGCCAGCAGTTTACTAGCGGGGGGGACCGAGCAGTACTTC. Its protein product is CASSLLAGGTEQYF.

This chain joins TRBV5-6 and TRBJ1-5, with 9 bases aligning to TRBD1. The CDR3 has 14 residues. Losses at the gene ends were 4 bases for V and 7 bases for J; bases not matched to a gene: 6. Per the germline V gene, CDR1 is SGHDT and CDR2 is YYEEEE. CDR3 in DNA: TGTGCCAGCAGCCGCAGACAGGGGGGCCAGCCCCAGCATTTT. Its translation is CASSRRQGGQPQHF.

The V call is TRBV19, the J call TRBJ1-2, with D hard to call. Trimming shortened V by 4 bases and J by 5 bases, and 11 bases separated the two germline ends. The germline V gene has CDR1 LNHDA and CDR2 SQIVND (reference sequence). This CDR3 contains 13 residues. CDR3 DNA: TGTGCCAGTAGTAATTCTCTGTTATATGGCTACACCTTC. Amino acids: CASSNSLLYGYTF. Variable domain in full (rest from reference TRBV19 and TRBJ1-2): DGGITQSPKYLFRKEGQNVTLSCEQNLNHDAMYWYRQDPGQGLRLIYYSQIVNDFQKGDIAEGYSVSREKKESFPLTVTSAQKNPTAFYLCASSNSLLYGYTFGSGTRLTVV.

The chain joins TRBV15 to TRBJ1-1; D unresolved. V dropped 3 bases and J dropped 0 bases, with 8 bases sitting between them. The CDR3 is 14 residues long. The germline V gene has CDR1 LNHNV and CDR2 YYDKDF (reference sequence). The CDR3 is CATSSGDMNTEAFF. The CDR3 region has the DNA TGTGCCACCAGCAGCGGTGACATGAACACTGAAGCTTTCTTT.

The chain has TRBV4-1 and TRBJ1-2; 12 bases line up with TRBD1. Germline lookup yields CDR1 MGHRA and CDR2 YSYEKL. This CDR3 has 15 residues. J was trimmed by 5 bases and V by 1 base; bases with no gene match: 2. CDR3 protein: CASSQGDRGQYGYTF. For the CDR3, the DNA is TGCGCCAGCAGCCAAGGGGACAGGGGGCAATATGGCTACACCTTC.

The chain employs TRBV7-2 and TRBJ1-6; the D is unclear. Germline assignment: CDR1 SGHTA and CDR2 FQGNSA. This CDR3 contains 16 residues. Trimming pared 5 bases from V and 0 bases from J, leaving 11 bases between. The CDR3 region has the DNA TGTGCCAGCAGCCCTTGGGGAGACTCCTATAATTCACCCCTCCACTTT. Translating it yields CASSPWGDSYNSPLHF. The complete variable domain, with remaining parts taken from reference TRBV7-2 and TRBJ1-6, reads GAGVSQSPSNKVTEKGKDVELRCDPISGHTALYWYRQSLGQGLEFLIYFQGNSAPDKSGLPSDRFSAERTGGSVSTLTIQRTQQEDSAVYLCASSPWGDSYNSPLHFGNGTRLTVT.

This chain connects TRBV19 to TRBJ1-2; 8 bases fit TRBD1. Germline V CDR1 and CDR2: LNHDA, SQIVND (reference sequence). The V segment lost 10 bases and the J segment 4 bases; nucleotides outside the gene matches: 11. This CDR3 has 14 residues. The CDR3 sequence: CATADRVESYGYTF. Written as DNA, the CDR3 is TGTGCCACCGCGGACAGGGTGGAAAGCTATGGCTACACCTTC.

V and J are TRBV19 and TRBJ1-2; TRBD1 aligns across 7 bases. The CDR3 has 15 residues. With 3 bases clipped from V and 4 bases from J, the junction kept 8 bases outside the gene matches. The V gene's germline CDR1 is LNHDA and CDR2 SQIVND (reference sequence). CDR3 sequence reads: CASSIDRAFGYGYTF. The CDR3 DNA sequence: TGTGCCAGTAGTATCGACAGGGCGTTCGGCTATGGCTACACCTTC.

V gene TRBV6-2 or TRBV6-3 combines with J gene TRBJ2-7; 7 bases line up with TRBD1. CDR1 and CDR2 (germline): MNHEY, SVGEGT. Losses at the gene ends were 2 bases for V and 1 base for J; bases not matched to a gene: 2. The CDR3 is made up of 14 amino acids. The CDR3 coding sequence is TGTGCCAGCAGTTACCGGACAGGATCCTACGAGCAGTACTTC. Residues: CASSYRTGSYEQYF.

Worth noting for this clone: Within the sample, other DNA sequences also encode this same CDR3. V gene TRBV19 combines with J gene TRBJ1-2; a weak D match, TRBD1 (6 bases). Germline assignment: CDR1 LNHDA and CDR2 SQIVND (reference sequence). V shed 8 bases and J shed 0 bases, with 13 bases lying between them. This CDR3 contains 14 residues. The CDR3 nucleotides read TGTGCCAGTCAGTCAGGGGCAGCTAACTATGGCTACACCTTC. Translated, it gives CASQSGAANYGYTF.

This chain uses TRBV6-1 with TRBJ1-1; D remains unclear. The V end lost 3 bases, the J end lost 1 base, and 6 bases lay between the germline ends. CDR1 and CDR2 (germline): MNHNS, SASEGT. This CDR3 region has 13 residues. The CDR3 sequence is CASSDRGNTEAFF. The CDR3 DNA sequence: TGTGCCAGCAGTGACCGGGGGAACACTGAAGCTTTCTTT.

Worth noting for this clone: The sample contains more than one DNA sequence encoding this CDR3. This rearrangement joins TRBV6-5 to TRBJ1-1, with D possibly being TRBD1 (5 bases). The CDR3 consists of 13 residues. Germline values: CDR1 MNHEY, CDR2 SVGAGI. V dropped 2 bases and J dropped 4 bases, with 8 bases sitting between them. The CDR3 sequence is CASSYRRGTEAFF. As DNA, the CDR3 is TGTGCCAGCAGTTACCGTAGGGGCACTGAAGCTTTCTTT.

This sequence joins TRBV7-2 and TRBJ1-6, with TRBD1 identical over 8 bases. The trim removed 8 bases at V and 6 bases at J, leaving 21 bases unmatched. Germline values: CDR1 SGHTA, CDR2 FQGNSA. CDR3 length: 19 amino acids. As DNA, the CDR3 is TGTGCCAGCGCCCTAGGGGGGACAGGCCCTCTCCTCTTTAATTCACCCCTCCACTTT. Translating it yields CASALGGTGPLLFNSPLHF.

The chain couples TRBV28 to TRBJ2-7, with TRBD1 identical over 9 bases. V was pared by 6 bases and J by 0 bases, with 3 bases of the junction left unmatched. CDR3 length: 14 residues. The germline V gene has CDR1 MDHEN and CDR2 SYDVKM. The chain's CDR3 is CASRRTGASYEQYF. The CDR3 DNA is TGTGCCAGCAGGAGGACAGGGGCCTCCTACGAGCAGTACTTC.

This clone has ten or more counts. The chain carries TRBV6-5 and TRBJ1-5, with TRBD1 matching 8 bases. Germline V gene sequence: CDR1 MNHEY, CDR2 SVGAGI. CDR3 length equals 15 residues. The J segment lost 4 bases and the V segment lost 6 bases, leaving 8 bases of the junction unmatched. The CDR3 region is CASRGQGAFNQPQHF. CDR3 in DNA: TGTGCCAGCAGGGGCCAGGGGGCTTTTAATCAGCCCCAGCATTTT.

The chain carries TRBV5-1 and TRBJ2-3; 7 bases match TRBD1. This CDR3 region has 16 residues. Germline V CDR1 and CDR2: SGHRS, YFSETQ. The trim removed 4 bases at V and 1 base at J, leaving 9 bases unmatched. CDR3 bases: TGCGCCAGCAGCCTCCCCGGGACAGCCCGCACAGATACGCAGTATTTT. It is translated as CASSLPGTARTDTQYF. Full variable domain (rest looked up from reference TRBV5-1 and TRBJ2-3): KAGVTQTPRYLIKTRGQQVTLSCSPISGHRSVSWYQQTPGQGLQFLFEYFSETQRNKGNFPGRFSGRQFSNSRSEMNVSTLELGDSALYLCASSLPGTARTDTQYFGPGTRLTVL.

This sequence joins TRBV7-3 and TRBJ2-1; D is unclear. The germline CDR1 and CDR2 sequences are SGHTA and FQGTGA. This CDR3 region has 13 residues. V was cut by 5 bases and J by 6 bases, with 11 bases left in between. The chain's CDR3 is CASSPPGGNEQFF. The DNA of the CDR3 is TGTGCCAGCAGCCCCCCCGGTGGCAATGAGCAGTTCTTC.

The chain is built from TRBV18 and TRBJ2-7; a weak D match, TRBD2 (6 bases). CDR3 length equals 17 residues. The V end lost 5 bases, the J end lost 3 bases, and 23 bases lay between the germline ends. Germline assignment: CDR1 KGHSH and CDR2 LQKENI. This chain's CDR3 is CASSSLAGRLGRYEQYF. The DNA of the CDR3 is TGTGCCAGCTCATCTCTCGCGGGGCGGTTGGGCCGCTACGAGCAGTACTTC. Drawing the rest from reference TRBV18 and TRBJ2-7, the complete variable domain is NAGVMQNPRHLVRRRGQEARLRCSPMKGHSHVYWYRQLPEEGLKFMVYLQKENIIDESGMPKERFSAEFPKEGPSILRIQQVVRGDSAAYFCASSSLAGRLGRYEQYFGPGTRLTVT.